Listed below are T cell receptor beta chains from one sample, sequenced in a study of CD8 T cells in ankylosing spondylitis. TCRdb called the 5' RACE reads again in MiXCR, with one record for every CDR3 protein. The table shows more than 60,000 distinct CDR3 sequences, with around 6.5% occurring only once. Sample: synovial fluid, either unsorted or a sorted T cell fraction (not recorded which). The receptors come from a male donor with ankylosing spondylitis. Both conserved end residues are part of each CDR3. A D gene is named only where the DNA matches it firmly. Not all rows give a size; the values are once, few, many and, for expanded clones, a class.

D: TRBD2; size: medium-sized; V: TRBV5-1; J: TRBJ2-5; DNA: TGCGCCAGCAGCTTGGTATCTAGCGGGACGGAGACCCAGTACTTC; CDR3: CASSLVSSGTETQYF
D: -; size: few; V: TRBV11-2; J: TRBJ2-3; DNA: TGTGCCAGCAGCCCGGGGACCCCTAGCACAGATACGCAGTATTTT; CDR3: CASSPGTPSTDTQYF
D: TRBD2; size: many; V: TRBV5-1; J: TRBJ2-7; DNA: TGCGCCAGCAGCTTGATACTAGCGGGGATCTACGAGCAGTACTTC; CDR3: CASSLILAGIYEQYF
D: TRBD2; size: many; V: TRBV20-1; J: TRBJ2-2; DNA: TGCAGTGCTAGAGAGTGGGCTAGCGGCTCAACCGGGGAGCTGTTTTTT; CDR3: CSAREWASGSTGELFF
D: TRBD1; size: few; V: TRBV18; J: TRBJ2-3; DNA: TGTGCCAGCTCACCTAGACAGGGGATAGAAGATACGCAGTATTTT; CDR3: CASSPRQGIEDTQYF
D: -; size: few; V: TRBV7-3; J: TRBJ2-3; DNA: TGTGCCAGCAGCTCAACAGTAGGGGCAGATACGCAGTATTTT; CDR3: CASSSTVGADTQYF
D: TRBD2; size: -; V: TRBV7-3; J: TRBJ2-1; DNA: TGTGCCACTAGGACTAGCGGGACGAACAATGAGCAGTTCTTC; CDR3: CATRTSGTNNEQFF
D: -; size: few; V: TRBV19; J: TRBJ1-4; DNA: TGTGCCAGTAGTACCTTTGGATATGAAAAACTGTTTTTT; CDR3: CASSTFGYEKLFF
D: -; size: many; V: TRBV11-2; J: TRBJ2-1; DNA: TGTGCCAGCAGCGGGGGAAGGGTTTCATACAATGAGCAGTTCTTC; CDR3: CASSGGRVSYNEQFF
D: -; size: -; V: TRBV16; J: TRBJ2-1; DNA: TGTGCCAGCAGCCAATCTTGGGACCACAAGCCAATGCAGTTCTTC; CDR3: CASSQSWDHKPMQFF
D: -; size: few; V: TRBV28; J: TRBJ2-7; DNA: TGTGCCAGCAGTTTACCCCTGGGGAGCGGTAGCTCCTACGAGCAGTACTTC; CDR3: CASSLPLGSGSSYEQYF
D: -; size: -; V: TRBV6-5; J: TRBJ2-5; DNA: TGTGCCAGCAGTTACTCGATGGGGGAGACCCAGTACTTC; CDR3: CASSYSMGETQYF
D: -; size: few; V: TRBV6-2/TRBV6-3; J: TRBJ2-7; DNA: TGTGCCAGCAGTCGGAACCTAGCGTTTGAGCAGTACTTC; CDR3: CASSRNLAFEQYF
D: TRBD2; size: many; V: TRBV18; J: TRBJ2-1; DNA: TGTGCCAGCTCACCGAGGACTAGCGGGAGAACCTACAATGAGCAGTTCTTC; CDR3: CASSPRTSGRTYNEQFF
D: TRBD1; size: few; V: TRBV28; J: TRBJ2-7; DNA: TGTGCCAGCCGATTAGGGGACAGGGTCACCTACGAGCAGTACTTC; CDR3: CASRLGDRVTYEQYF
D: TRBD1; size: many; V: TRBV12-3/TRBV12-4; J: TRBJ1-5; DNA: TGTGCCAGCAGTGCTCCCGGGACAGACTATAGCAATCAGCCCCAGCATTTT; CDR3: CASSAPGTDYSNQPQHF
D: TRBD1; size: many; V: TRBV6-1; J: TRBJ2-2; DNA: TGTGCCAGCAGTGCAACAGGGGCGAGGAACACCGGGGAGCTGTTTTTT; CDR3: CASSATGARNTGELFF
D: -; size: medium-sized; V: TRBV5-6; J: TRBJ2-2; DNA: TGTGCCAGCAGCCCAATGGGTAGTATGGTTCCCGGGGAGCTGTTTTTT; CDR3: CASSPMGSMVPGELFF
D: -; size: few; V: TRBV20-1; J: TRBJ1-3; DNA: TGCAGTGCTAGACCCAGGAGGAGCTCTGGAAACACCATATATTTT; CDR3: CSARPRRSSGNTIYF
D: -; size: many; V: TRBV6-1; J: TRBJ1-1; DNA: TGTGCCAGCAGTCCTAGGACAGAACCAAACACTGAAGCTTTCTTT; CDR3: CASSPRTEPNTEAFF
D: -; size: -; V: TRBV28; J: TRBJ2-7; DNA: TGTGCCAGCAGTTTGTGGCAGGTTCACTACGAGCAGTACTTC; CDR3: CASSLWQVHYEQYF
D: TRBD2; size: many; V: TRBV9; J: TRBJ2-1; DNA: TGTGCCAGCAGCGTAGTACTAGCGGGAGTCAATGAGCAGTTCTTC; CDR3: CASSVVLAGVNEQFF
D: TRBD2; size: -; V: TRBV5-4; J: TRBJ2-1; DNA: TGTGCCAGCAGCCCGCGACTAGCGGGAGAGAACTACAATGAGCAGTTCTTC; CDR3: CASSPRLAGENYNEQFF
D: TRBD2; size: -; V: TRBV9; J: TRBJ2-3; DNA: TGTGCCAGCAGCCACTCTGGAGGGTCTAGCGGGAGGGTCCCTGATACGCAGTATTTT; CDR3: CASSHSGGSSGRVPDTQYF
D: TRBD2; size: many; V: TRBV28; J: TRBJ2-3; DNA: TGTGCCAGCAGCCCATGGCTAGCGGGAACAGATACGCAGTATTTT; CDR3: CASSPWLAGTDTQYF
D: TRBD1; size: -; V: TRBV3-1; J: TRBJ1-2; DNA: TGTGCCAGCAGCCCAGCCGGGACAGGGGTTGGTGGCTACACCTTC; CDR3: CASSPAGTGVGGYTF
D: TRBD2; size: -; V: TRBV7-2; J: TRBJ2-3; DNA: TGTGCCAGCAGCTCCCGGACTAGCGGGAGGGGAGATACGCAGTATTTT; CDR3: CASSSRTSGRGDTQYF
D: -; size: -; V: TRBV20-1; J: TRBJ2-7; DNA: TGCAGTGCTAGTTCCACAGGGTCCAGCGAGCAGTACTTC; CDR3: CSASSTGSSEQYF
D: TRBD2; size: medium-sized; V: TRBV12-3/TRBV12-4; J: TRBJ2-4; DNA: TGTGCCAGCAGCCGCTATAGCGGGAGTTCCAAAAACATTCAGTACTTC; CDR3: CASSRYSGSSKNIQYF
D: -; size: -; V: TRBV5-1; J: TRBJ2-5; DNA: TGCGCCAGCAGCTTGGAGCAAGCCGGAGAGACCCAGTACTTC; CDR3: CASSLEQAGETQYF
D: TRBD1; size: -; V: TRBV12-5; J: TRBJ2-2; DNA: TGTGCTAGTGGTTTGGGACAGGGGTACACCGGGGAGCTGTTTTTT; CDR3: CASGLGQGYTGELFF
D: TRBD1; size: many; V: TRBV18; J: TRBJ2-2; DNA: TGTGCCAATGGACAGGCACCCAACACCGGGGAGCTGTTTTTT; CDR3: CANGQAPNTGELFF
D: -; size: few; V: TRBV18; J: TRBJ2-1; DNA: TGTGCCAGCTCCCAACTAGCCCGGGGACTCCCCGCTTTGGAGCAGTTCTTC; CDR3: CASSQLARGLPALEQFF
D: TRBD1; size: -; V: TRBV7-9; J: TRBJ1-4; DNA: TGTGCCAGCAGCCCAGCGACAGGGCTAGTATCTGCAAAACTGTTTTTT; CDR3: CASSPATGLVSAKLFF
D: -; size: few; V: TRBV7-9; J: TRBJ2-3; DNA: TGTGCCAGCAGCCGGGACGCAGATACGCAGTATTTT; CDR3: CASSRDADTQYF
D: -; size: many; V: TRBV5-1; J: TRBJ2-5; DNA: TGCGCCAGCAGCTTGGATGGCAGTCGGGGGACCCAGTACTTC; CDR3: CASSLDGSRGTQYF
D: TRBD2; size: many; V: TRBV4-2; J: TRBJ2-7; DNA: TGTGCCAGCAGCCCCGGCGGGGGGGTGGCCTACGAGCAGTACTTC; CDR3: CASSPGGGVAYEQYF
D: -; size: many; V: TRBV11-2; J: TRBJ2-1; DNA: TGTGCCAGCAGCTTAGTGCGCCCCGACAATGAGCAGTTCTTC; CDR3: CASSLVRPDNEQFF
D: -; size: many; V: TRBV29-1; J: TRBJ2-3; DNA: TGCAGCGTTGAAGATCTCCCAGATACGCAGTATTTT; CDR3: CSVEDLPDTQYF
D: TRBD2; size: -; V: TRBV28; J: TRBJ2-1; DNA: TGTGCCAGCAGTTTATGGCGGGAGGACAATGAGCAGTTCTTC; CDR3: CASSLWREDNEQFF
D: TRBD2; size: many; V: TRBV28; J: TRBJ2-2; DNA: TGTGCCAGCTCAAAGCCGGGACTAGCGGGAGGTCGGAACACCGGGGAGCTGTTTTTT; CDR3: CASSKPGLAGGRNTGELFF
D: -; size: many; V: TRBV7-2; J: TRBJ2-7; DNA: TGTGCCAGCAGCTTAGATTATGGCAGCTCCTACGAGCAGTACTTC; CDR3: CASSLDYGSSYEQYF
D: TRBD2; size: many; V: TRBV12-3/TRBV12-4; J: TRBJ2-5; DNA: TGTGCCAGCAGTTTTGGACTAGCGGGAGTAGAGACCCAGTACTTC; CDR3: CASSFGLAGVETQYF
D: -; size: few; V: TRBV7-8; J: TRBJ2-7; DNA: TGTGCCAGCAGCTTAATCGGCTACGAGCAGTACTTC; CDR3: CASSLIGYEQYF
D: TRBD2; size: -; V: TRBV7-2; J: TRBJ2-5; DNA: TGTGCCAGCAGCGTCAGCGGGAGTATCGGAGAGACCCAGTACTTC; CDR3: CASSVSGSIGETQYF
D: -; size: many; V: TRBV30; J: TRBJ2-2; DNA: TGTGCCTGGAGTGTAAATAGCGCCGGGGAGCTGTTTTTT; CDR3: CAWSVNSAGELFF
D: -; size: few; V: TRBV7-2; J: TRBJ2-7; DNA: TGTGCCAGCAGCTTGTGGTACGGGGACCCTGAGCAGTACTTC; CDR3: CASSLWYGDPEQYF
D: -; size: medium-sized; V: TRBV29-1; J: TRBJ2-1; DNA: TGCAGCGGACTATACAATGAGCAGTTCTTC; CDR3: CSGLYNEQFF
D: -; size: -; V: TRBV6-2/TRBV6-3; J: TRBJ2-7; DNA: TGTGCCAGCAGTTACTCAGCAGTGTCCACCTACGAGCAGTACTTC; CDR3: CASSYSAVSTYEQYF
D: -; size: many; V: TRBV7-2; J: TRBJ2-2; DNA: TGTGCCAGCAGCTTCAGGTTCGCCGGGGAGCTGTTTTTT; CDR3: CASSFRFAGELFF
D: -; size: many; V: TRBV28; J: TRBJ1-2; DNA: TGTGCCAGCATGGGGACCCGTGGCTACACCTTC; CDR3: CASMGTRGYTF
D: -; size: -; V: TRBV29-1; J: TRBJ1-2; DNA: TGCAGCGTTGACCCAACTAGGGGAGGAGTTGACTATGGCTACACCTTC; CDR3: CSVDPTRGGVDYGYTF
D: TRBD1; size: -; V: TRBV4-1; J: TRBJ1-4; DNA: TGCGCCAGCAGCCACCCCGGGACAGGGGTGGAAAAACTGTTTTTT; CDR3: CASSHPGTGVEKLFF
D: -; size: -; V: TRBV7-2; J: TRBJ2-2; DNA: TGTGCCAGCAGCTTAGTTAACGCCGGGGAGCTGTTTTTT; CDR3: CASSLVNAGELFF
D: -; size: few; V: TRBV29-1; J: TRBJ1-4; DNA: TGCAGCGTTTACGGTTTTAATGAAAAACTGTTTTTT; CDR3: CSVYGFNEKLFF
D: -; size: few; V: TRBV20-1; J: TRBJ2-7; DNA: TGCAGTGCTAACGCCCCGGGTCCCCCCTACGAGCAGTACTTC; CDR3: CSANAPGPPYEQYF
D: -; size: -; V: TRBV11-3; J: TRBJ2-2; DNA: TGTGCCAGCAGCGCCCAGGGAGAGGACACCGGGGAGCTGTTTTTT; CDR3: CASSAQGEDTGELFF
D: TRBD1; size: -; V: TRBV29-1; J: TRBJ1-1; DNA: TGCAGCGTTGTAGGGACAGGGGGCTACTCTGAAGCTTTCTTT; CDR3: CSVVGTGGYSEAFF
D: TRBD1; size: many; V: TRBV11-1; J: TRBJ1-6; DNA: TGTGCCAGCAGCTCGCGGACAGGGAGGGGCTCACCCCTCCACTTT; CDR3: CASSSRTGRGSPLHF